The 7 T cell receptor beta chains below all came from one sample that was sequenced in a study of blood T cell repertoires in COVID-19. TCRdb keeps only in-frame clones here, not all; method: immunoSEQ multiplex PCR. The table has about 280,000 clones, 86% seen once. The sequencing sample was made of peripheral blood. Source of these receptors: a man aged 40-55 years with active or convalescent COVID-19.

This chain links TRBV5-1 with TRBJ1-1; no clear D. There are 16 residues in the CDR3. Trimming took off 4 bases at V and 4 bases at J, with 20 bases between the two ends. The germline V gene has CDR1 SGHRS and CDR2 YFSETQ. The CDR3 sequence is CASSPQRGGWSTEAFF. Written as DNA, the CDR3 is TGCGCCAGCAGCCCCCAACGGGGTGGTTGGAGCACTGAAGCTTTCTTT.

The rearrangement links TRBV2 to TRBJ1-2; D gene unclear. Trimming stripped 6 bases from V and 4 bases from J, with 12 bases between. The germline V gene encodes CDR1 SNHLY and CDR2 FYNNEI. This CDR3 region has 13 residues. Written as DNA, the CDR3 is TGTGCCAGCAGACTAGGGAGCACCTATGGCTACACCTTC. This sequence encodes CASRLGSTYGYTF. Full variable domain (remainder filled in from reference TRBV2 and TRBJ1-2): EPEVTQTPSHQVTQMGQEVILRCVPISNHLYFYWYRQILGQKVEFLVSFYNNEISEKSEIFDDQFSVERPDGSNFTLKIRSTKLEDSAMYFCASRLGSTYGYTFGSGTRLTVV.

The sample holds one count of this clone. The V call is TRBV24-1, the J call TRBJ2-1, with 9 bases lining up with TRBD2. The junction had 11 bases not matched to a gene; V was cut back by 10 bases and J by 5 bases. The CDR3 is 15 residues long. Germline CDR1 and CDR2: KGHDR and SFDVKD. In DNA form, the CDR3 reads TGTGCCACTGACCTTGGGGCGGGAGGGGACAATGAGCAGTTCTTC. It translates to CATDLGAGGDNEQFF.

The chain joins TRBV11-1 to TRBJ1-1; 9 bases agree with TRBD1. Per germline, CDR1 SGHAT and CDR2 FQDESV (reference sequence). The V and J ends lost 6 bases and 13 bases, in that order; junction bases with no gene match: 9. This CDR3 comprises 12 residues. Written as DNA, the CDR3 is TGTGCCAGCAGGCGACAGGGGGTCCGAGTTTTCTTT. This codes for CASRRQGVRVFF.

J is TRBJ2-7 and V is TRBV19; possible D gene TRBD1, 6 bases. Per the germline V gene, CDR1 is LNHDA and CDR2 is SQIVND (reference sequence). The V gene lost 7 bases and the J gene lost 0 bases, with 7 bases spanning the gap. The CDR3 extends over 12 amino acids. CDR3 DNA sequence: TGTGCCAGTACAGGGGACTCCTACGAGCAGTACTTC. Translation: CASTGDSYEQYF.

In its sample, this clone was seen once. V is TRBV24-1 and J is TRBJ2-2, with 10 bases aligning to TRBD1. Trimming removed 3 bases from V and 3 bases from J; junction bases left unmatched: 3. The CDR3 contains 16 residues. Germline V gene sequence: CDR1 KGHDR, CDR2 SFDVKD. The DNA of the CDR3 is TGTGCCACCAGTGATGCCGGGACAGGGGACACCGGGGAGCTGTTTTTT. Translated, it gives CATSDAGTGDTGELFF.

This clone was observed a single time. V is TRBV7-2 and J is TRBJ2-1; D might be TRBD1 (6 bases). Trimming took off 1 base at V and 10 bases at J, with 17 bases between the two ends. The CDR3 has 15 residues. Germline CDR1 reads SGHTA; CDR2 reads FQGNSA. The CDR3 here is CASSLVFQQGWEQFF. CDR3 nucleotides: TGTGCCAGCAGCTTAGTTTTTCAACAGGGCTGGGAGCAGTTCTTC.